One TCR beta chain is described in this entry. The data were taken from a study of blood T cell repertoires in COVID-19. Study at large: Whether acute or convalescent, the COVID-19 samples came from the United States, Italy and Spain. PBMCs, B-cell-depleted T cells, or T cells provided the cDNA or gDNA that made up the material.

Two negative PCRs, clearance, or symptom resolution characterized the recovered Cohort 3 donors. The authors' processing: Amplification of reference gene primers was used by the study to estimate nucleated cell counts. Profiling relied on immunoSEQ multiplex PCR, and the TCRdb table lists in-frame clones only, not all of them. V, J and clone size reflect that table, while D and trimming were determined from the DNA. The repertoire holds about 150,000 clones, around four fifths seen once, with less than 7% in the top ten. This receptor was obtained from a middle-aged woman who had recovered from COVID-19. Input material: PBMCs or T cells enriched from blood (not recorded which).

The CDR3 here is CASSAQGSSYNSPLHF. The CDR3 coding sequence is TGTGCCAGCAGTGCACAGGGTAGCTCCTATAATTCACCCCTCCACTTT. The J gene is TRBJ1-6, the V gene TRBV2, with TRBD1 as a possible D gene (6 bases). This CDR3 spans 16 amino acids. Trimming left V 4 bases short and J 0 bases short, with 10 bases between. Germline V gene sequence: CDR1 SNHLY, CDR2 FYNNEI. The full variable domain, in which reference TRBV2 and TRBJ1-6 provide the parts outside the CDR3, is EPEVTQTPSHQVTQMGQEVILRCVPISNHLYFYWYRQILGQKVEFLVSFYNNEISEKSEIFDDQFSVERPDGSNFTLKIRSTKLEDSAMYFCASSAQGSSYNSPLHFGNGTRLTVT.